This is a list of T cell receptor beta chains from one sample in a study of cytomegalovirus exposure and HLA in healthy donors. Clones were read by immunoSEQ multiplex PCR, and TCRdb kept only the in-frame ones, dropping some. The sample shows some 200,000 clones, roughly four fifths of them seen only once. The sample taken for sequencing was PBMCs. These receptors all stem from a man aged 50-60 years in good health and CMV-seronegative. Both conserved end residues are part of each CDR3. The D gene is left open where the match is weak. The listing skips clone size in some rows; elsewhere it reads once, few, many or a size class.

D gene: TRBD2; clone size: .; V gene: TRBV7-2; J gene: TRBJ2-7; CDR3 protein: CASSLAMASGAYEQYF; CDR3 DNA: TGTGCCAGCAGCTTAGCTATGGCTAGCGGGGCCTACGAGCAGTACTTC
D gene: .; clone size: once; V gene: TRBV2; J gene: TRBJ2-5; CDR3 protein: CASSEGGPYQETQYF; CDR3 DNA: TGTGCCAGCAGTGAAGGTGGCCCGTACCAAGAGACCCAGTACTTC
D gene: TRBD1; clone size: .; V gene: TRBV19; J gene: TRBJ2-7; CDR3 protein: CASSIDPPAGGRHEQYF; CDR3 DNA: TGTGCCAGTAGTATTGACCCCCCGGCAGGGGGCCGGCACGAGCAGTACTTC
D gene: TRBD1; clone size: .; V gene: TRBV7-2; J gene: TRBJ1-4; CDR3 protein: CASSEGQGGEKLFF; CDR3 DNA: TGTGCCAGCAGCGAGGGACAGGGTGGTGAAAAACTGTTTTTT
D gene: .; clone size: .; V gene: TRBV7-3; J gene: TRBJ2-3; CDR3 protein: CASSPGPDTQYF; CDR3 DNA: TGTGCCAGCAGCCCCGGTCCAGATACGCAGTATTTT
D gene: .; clone size: .; V gene: TRBV27; J gene: TRBJ2-4; CDR3 protein: CASSLKVLYQYF; CDR3 DNA: TGTGCCAGCAGTTTAAAAGTACTTTATCAGTACTTC
D gene: .; clone size: .; V gene: TRBV5-1; J gene: TRBJ1-1; CDR3 protein: CASSLLNTEAFF; CDR3 DNA: TGCGCCAGCAGCTTGCTCAACACTGAAGCTTTCTTT
D gene: .; clone size: .; V gene: TRBV18; J gene: TRBJ1-5; CDR3 protein: CASSPPSRTNQPQHF; CDR3 DNA: TGTGCCAGCTCACCTCCCTCCCGAACAAATCAGCCCCAGCATTTT
D gene: .; clone size: .; V gene: TRBV18; J gene: TRBJ1-1; CDR3 protein: CASSPGQSNTEAFF; CDR3 DNA: TGTGCCAGCTCACCAGGACAGTCGAACACTGAAGCTTTCTTT
D gene: TRBD1; clone size: .; V gene: TRBV9; J gene: TRBJ1-1; CDR3 protein: CASSVDGGQGFGDTEAFF; CDR3 DNA: TGTGCCAGCAGCGTAGATGGGGGACAGGGTTTCGGGGACACTGAAGCTTTCTTT
D gene: .; clone size: .; V gene: TRBV6-5; J gene: TRBJ2-1; CDR3 protein: CASKEGREYNEQFF; CDR3 DNA: TGTGCCAGCAAGGAGGGTCGAGAATACAATGAGCAGTTCTTC
D gene: .; clone size: .; V gene: TRBV4-3; J gene: TRBJ1-6; CDR3 protein: CASSQDSTGYNSPLHF; CDR3 DNA: TGCGCCAGCAGCCAAGATTCCACAGGGTATAATTCACCCCTCCACTTT
D gene: .; clone size: once; V gene: TRBV11-2; J gene: TRBJ2-1; CDR3 protein: CASSLEGGAHEQFF; CDR3 DNA: TGTGCCAGCAGCTTAGAAGGGGGGGCTCATGAGCAGTTCTTC
D gene: .; clone size: .; V gene: TRBV6-6; J gene: TRBJ1-1; CDR3 protein: CACAVGGLNTEAFF; CDR3 DNA: TGTGCCTGCGCCGTAGGGGGTCTGAACACTGAAGCTTTCTTT
D gene: .; clone size: .; V gene: TRBV6-1; J gene: TRBJ1-2; CDR3 protein: CASSETGKEGYTF; CDR3 DNA: TGTGCCAGCAGTGAAACCGGGAAGGAGGGCTACACCTTC
D gene: .; clone size: .; V gene: TRBV7-8; J gene: TRBJ1-1; CDR3 protein: CASSLLQGVGNTEAFF; CDR3 DNA: TGTGCCAGCAGCTTATTACAGGGTGTAGGGAACACTGAAGCTTTCTTT
D gene: .; clone size: .; V gene: TRBV29-1; J gene: TRBJ1-4; CDR3 protein: CSVETEGAYEKLFF; CDR3 DNA: TGCAGCGTTGAAACAGAGGGCGCCTATGAAAAACTGTTTTTT
D gene: TRBD1; clone size: .; V gene: TRBV10-3; J gene: TRBJ1-4; CDR3 protein: CAISGGQGDREKLFF; CDR3 DNA: TGTGCCATCAGCGGTGGACAGGGGGATCGTGAAAAACTGTTTTTT
D gene: TRBD1; clone size: .; V gene: TRBV4-3; J gene: TRBJ1-1; CDR3 protein: CASSLGQGKAFF; CDR3 DNA: TGCGCCAGCAGCCTGGGACAGGGGAAAGCTTTCTTT
D gene: .; clone size: .; V gene: TRBV7-2; J gene: TRBJ1-2; CDR3 protein: CASSLDRASNYGYTF; CDR3 DNA: TGTGCCAGCAGCTTAGACAGGGCTTCCAACTATGGCTACACCTTC
D gene: TRBD2; clone size: .; V gene: TRBV6-1; J gene: TRBJ2-7; CDR3 protein: CASSRTAGGSYEQYF; CDR3 DNA: TGTGCCAGCAGTCGCACAGCGGGGGGGTCATACGAGCAGTACTTC
D gene: .; clone size: .; V gene: TRBV2; J gene: TRBJ2-2; CDR3 protein: CASRRRLTGELFF; CDR3 DNA: TGTGCCAGCAGGAGGCGCCTCACCGGGGAGCTGTTTTTT